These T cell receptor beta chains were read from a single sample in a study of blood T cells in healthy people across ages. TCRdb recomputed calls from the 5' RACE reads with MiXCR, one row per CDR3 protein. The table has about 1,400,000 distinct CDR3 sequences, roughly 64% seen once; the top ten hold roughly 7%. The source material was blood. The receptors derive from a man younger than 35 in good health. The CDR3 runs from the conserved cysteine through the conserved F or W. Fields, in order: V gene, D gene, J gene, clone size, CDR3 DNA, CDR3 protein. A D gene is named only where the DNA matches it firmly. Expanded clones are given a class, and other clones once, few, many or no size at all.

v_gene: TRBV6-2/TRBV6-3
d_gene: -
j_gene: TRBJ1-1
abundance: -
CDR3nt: TGTGCCAGCAGTGCTCTCCCTTACACTGAAGCTTTCTTT
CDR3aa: CASSALPYTEAFF

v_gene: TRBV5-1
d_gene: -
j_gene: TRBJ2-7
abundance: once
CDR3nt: TGCGCCAGCAGCCCCCTCGGTCTGGGGGCAACCTACGAGCAGTACTTC
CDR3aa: CASSPLGLGATYEQYF

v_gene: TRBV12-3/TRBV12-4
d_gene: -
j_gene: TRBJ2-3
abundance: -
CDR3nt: TGTGCCAGCAGCACTACTAGAGCTCACCCTACGCAGTATTTT
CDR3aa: CASSTTRAHPTQYF

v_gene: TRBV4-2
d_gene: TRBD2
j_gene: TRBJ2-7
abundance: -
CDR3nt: TGTGCCAGCAGCCTGAGGACTAGCTCCCCCTACGAGCAGTACTTC
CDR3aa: CASSLRTSSPYEQYF

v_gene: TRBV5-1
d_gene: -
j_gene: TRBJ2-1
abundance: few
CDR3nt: TGCGCCAGCAGCTTTAATGTGGGGGTCGATGAGCAGTTCTTC
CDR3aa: CASSFNVGVDEQFF

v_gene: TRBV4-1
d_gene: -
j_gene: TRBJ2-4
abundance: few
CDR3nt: TGCGCCAGCAGCCAAGAGCAGGGAGGTGAGCAGTACTTC
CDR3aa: CASSQEQGGEQYF

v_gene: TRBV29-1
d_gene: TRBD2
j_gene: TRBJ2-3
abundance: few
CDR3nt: TGCAGCGTTGCAACGGCGGGAGGGCCGGAAGATACGCAGTATTTT
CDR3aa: CSVATAGGPEDTQYF

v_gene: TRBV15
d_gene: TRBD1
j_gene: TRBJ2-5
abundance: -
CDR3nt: TGTGCCACCCAAGGTGGCGACAGGGGGTTCGGGGGCAATGAGCAGTACTTC
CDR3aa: CATQGGDRGFGGNEQYF

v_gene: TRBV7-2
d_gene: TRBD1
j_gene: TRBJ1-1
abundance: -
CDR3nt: TGTGCGAGCAGCTTAGTTAGGACAGGTAGAAACACTGAAGCTTTCTTT
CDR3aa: CASSLVRTGRNTEAFF

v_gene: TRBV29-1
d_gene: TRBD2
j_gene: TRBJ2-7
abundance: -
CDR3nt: TGCAGCGCCTGGGAGCGAAGCGGGGGGAACTACGAGCAGTACTTC
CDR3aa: CSAWERSGGNYEQYF

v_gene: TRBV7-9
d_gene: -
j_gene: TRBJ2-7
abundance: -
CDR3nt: TGTGCCAGCAACCGGGGACTCCTGACCGAGCAGTACTTC
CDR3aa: CASNRGLLTEQYF

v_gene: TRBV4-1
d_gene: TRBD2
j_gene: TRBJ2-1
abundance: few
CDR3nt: TGCGCCAGCAGCCAAGAAATACTAGCGGGAGGATATTATGAGCAGTTCTTC
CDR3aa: CASSQEILAGGYYEQFF

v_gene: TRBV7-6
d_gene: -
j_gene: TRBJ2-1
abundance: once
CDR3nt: TGTGCCAGCAGCTTAGAGACCCTATCGAGCGCTGGCAATGAGCAGTTCTTC
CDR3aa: CASSLETLSSAGNEQFF

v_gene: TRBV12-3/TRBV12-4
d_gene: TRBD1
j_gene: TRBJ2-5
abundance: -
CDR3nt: TGTGCCAGCAGTCGGGACAGGGAGGAACAGCAGTACTTC
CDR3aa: CASSRDREEQQYF

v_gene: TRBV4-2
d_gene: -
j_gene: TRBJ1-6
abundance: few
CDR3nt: TGTGCCAGCAGCCAAATAGGTTCACCCCTCCACTTT
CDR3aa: CASSQIGSPLHF

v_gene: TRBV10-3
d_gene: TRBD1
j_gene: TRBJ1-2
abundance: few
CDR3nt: TGTGCCATCAGCTACACGGATGGGACAGGGGATGGCTACACCTTC
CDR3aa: CAISYTDGTGDGYTF

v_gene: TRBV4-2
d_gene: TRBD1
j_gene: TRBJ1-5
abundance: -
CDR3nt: TGTGCCAGCAGCCCGGGACAGGACGCACATCAGCCCCAGCATTTT
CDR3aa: CASSPGQDAHQPQHF

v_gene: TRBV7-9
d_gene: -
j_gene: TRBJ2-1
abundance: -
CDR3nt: TGTGCCAGCAGCTTAGTGACTATACACAATGAGCAGTTCTTC
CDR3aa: CASSLVTIHNEQFF

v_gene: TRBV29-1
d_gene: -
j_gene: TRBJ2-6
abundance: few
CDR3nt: TGCAGCGCAGGGATGTCCGGGGCCAACGTCCTGACTTTC
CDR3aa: CSAGMSGANVLTF

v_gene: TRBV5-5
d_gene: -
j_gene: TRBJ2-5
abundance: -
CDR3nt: TGTGCCAGCAGCCATGGGGGACGGCTCCAAGAGACCCAGTACTTC
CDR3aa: CASSHGGRLQETQYF

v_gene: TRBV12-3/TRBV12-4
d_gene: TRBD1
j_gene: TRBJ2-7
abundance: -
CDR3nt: TGTGCCAGCAGGGTATCGGGACAGGGCGTAAGGGAGCAGTACTTC
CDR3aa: CASRVSGQGVREQYF

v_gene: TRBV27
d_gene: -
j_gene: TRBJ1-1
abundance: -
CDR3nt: TGTGCCAGCAGTTCCCGCCCAGGAGGACCTGAAGCTTTCTTT
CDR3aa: CASSSRPGGPEAFF

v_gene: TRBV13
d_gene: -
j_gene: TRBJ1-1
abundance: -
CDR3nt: TGTGCCAGCAGCCCTGGAGGGGGGGAGGGCTTTATGAACACTGAAGCTTTCTTT
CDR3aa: CASSPGGGEGFMNTEAFF

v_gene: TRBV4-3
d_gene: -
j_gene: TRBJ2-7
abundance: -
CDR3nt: TGCGCCAGCAGCCAACAGTATTCCTACGAGCAGTACTTC
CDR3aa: CASSQQYSYEQYF

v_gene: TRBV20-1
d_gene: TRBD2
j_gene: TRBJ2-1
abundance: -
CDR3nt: TGCAGTGCTAGGGAGCGGGAGGGTGACGATGAGCAGTTCTTC
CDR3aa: CSAREREGDDEQFF

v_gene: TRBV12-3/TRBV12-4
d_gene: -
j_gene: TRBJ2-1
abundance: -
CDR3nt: TGTGCCAGCAGTTTACCCCCAGAGACCCAGTTCTTC
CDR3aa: CASSLPPETQFF

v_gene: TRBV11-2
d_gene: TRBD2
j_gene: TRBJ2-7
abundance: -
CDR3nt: TGTGCCAGCAGCGCGGGGCTTAGCGGGAGGATCATTGAGCAGTACTTC
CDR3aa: CASSAGLSGRIIEQYF

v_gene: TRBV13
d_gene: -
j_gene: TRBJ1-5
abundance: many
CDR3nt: TGTGCCAGCAGCCGTGTCGGGGCGCAAGGTCAGCCCCAGCATTTT
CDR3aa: CASSRVGAQGQPQHF

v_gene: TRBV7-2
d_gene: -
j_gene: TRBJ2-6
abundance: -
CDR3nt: TGTGCCAGCAGCTTTTGGAACTCTGGGGCCAACGTCCTGACTTTC
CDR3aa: CASSFWNSGANVLTF

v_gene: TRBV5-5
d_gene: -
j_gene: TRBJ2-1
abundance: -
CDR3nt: TGTGCCAGCAGCCGGGACGGGGTAACCTACAATGAGCAGTTCTTC
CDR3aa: CASSRDGVTYNEQFF

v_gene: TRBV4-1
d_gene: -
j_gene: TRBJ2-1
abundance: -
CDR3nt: TGCGCCAGCAGCCAACACGGAAATGAGCAGTTCTTC
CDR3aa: CASSQHGNEQFF

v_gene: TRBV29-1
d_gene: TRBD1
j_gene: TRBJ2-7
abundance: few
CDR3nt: TGCAGCGGAGAAGGGGGCGATTTCGGAAACGAGCAGTACTTC
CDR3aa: CSGEGGDFGNEQYF

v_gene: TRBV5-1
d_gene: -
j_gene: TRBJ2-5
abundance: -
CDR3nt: TGCGCCAGCAGCTTGCAATCCACGTCGGAGACCCAGTACTTC
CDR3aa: CASSLQSTSETQYF

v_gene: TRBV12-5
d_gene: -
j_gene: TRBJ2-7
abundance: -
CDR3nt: TGTGCTCCCGGGAACAGCTCCTACGAGCAGTACTTC
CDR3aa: CAPGNSSYEQYF

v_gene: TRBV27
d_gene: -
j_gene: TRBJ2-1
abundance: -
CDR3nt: TGTGCCAGCAGTGCAATCGGGGGTTCCTACAATGAGCAGTTCTTC
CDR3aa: CASSAIGGSYNEQFF

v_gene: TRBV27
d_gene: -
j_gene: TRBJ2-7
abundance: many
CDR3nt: TGTGCCAGCAGCCTAACTCAGTCCTACGAGCAGTACTTC
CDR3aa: CASSLTQSYEQYF

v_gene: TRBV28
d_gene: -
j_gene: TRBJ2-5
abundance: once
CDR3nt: TGTGCCAGCAGCTCTCCCCCGGGGGCCCAAGAGACCCAGTACTTC
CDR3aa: CASSSPPGAQETQYF

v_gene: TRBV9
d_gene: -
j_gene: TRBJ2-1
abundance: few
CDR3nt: TGTGCCAGCAGCGTAGCTAACAACGTGAATGAGCAGTTCTTC
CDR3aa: CASSVANNVNEQFF

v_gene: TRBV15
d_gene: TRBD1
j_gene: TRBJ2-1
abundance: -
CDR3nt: TGTGCCACCAGCTTCGGGACAGGGGGATACAATGAGCAGTTCTTC
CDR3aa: CATSFGTGGYNEQFF

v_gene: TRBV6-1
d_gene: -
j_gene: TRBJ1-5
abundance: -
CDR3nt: TGTGCCAGCAGGGGCAGGGAGAAGCCCCAGCATTTT
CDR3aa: CASRGREKPQHF

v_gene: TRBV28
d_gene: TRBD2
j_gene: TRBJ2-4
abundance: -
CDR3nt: TGTGCCAGCAGCCCCCCCGGACTAGCGGGGGGATCCTACAATGAGCAGTACTTC
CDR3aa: CASSPPGLAGGSYNEQYF

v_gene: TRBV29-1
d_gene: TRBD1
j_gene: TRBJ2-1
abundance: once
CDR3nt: TGCAGCGTTGACGGGTGGGACAGGGTGTATGAGCAGTTCTTC
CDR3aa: CSVDGWDRVYEQFF

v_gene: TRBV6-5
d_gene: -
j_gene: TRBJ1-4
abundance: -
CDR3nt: TGTGCCAGCAGTTACAAGAGAGGGGTTCGTGAAAAACTGTTTTTT
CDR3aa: CASSYKRGVREKLFF

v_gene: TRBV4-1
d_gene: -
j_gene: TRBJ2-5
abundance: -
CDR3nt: TGCGCCAGCAGCTCCGGTTCTACGATAGAGACCCAGTACTTC
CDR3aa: CASSSGSTIETQYF

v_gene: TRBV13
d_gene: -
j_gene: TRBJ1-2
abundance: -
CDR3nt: TGTGCCAGCAGCTTATCGCCTTTACCCGACTCTCAGGGCTACACCTTC
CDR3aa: CASSLSPLPDSQGYTF

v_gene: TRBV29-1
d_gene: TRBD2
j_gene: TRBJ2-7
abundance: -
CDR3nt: TGCAGCGTTGAAGTAGCGGGAGGGCGCGAGCAGTACTTC
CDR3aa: CSVEVAGGREQYF

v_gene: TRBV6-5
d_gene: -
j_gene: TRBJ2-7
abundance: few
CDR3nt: TGTGCCAGCAGTTACGCTCGGACGGGCCCCTCCTACGAGCAGTACTTC
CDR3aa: CASSYARTGPSYEQYF

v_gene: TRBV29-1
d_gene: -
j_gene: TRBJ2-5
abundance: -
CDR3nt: TGCAGCGTTGAAGGACCGGGCGGCCAAGAGACCCAGTACTTC
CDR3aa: CSVEGPGGQETQYF

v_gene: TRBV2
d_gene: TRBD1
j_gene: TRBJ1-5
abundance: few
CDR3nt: TGTGCCAGCAGTGCCGGACAGGGCAGCCAGCCCCAGCATTTT
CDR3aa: CASSAGQGSQPQHF

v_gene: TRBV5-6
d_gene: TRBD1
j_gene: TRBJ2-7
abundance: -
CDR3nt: TGTGCCAGCAGCATTCGGACAGGGGGCTTCGAGCAGTACTTC
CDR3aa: CASSIRTGGFEQYF

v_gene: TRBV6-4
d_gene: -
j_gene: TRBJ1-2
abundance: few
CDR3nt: TGTGCCAGCAGTGACCCGGACAGTTATGGCTACACCTTC
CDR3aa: CASSDPDSYGYTF

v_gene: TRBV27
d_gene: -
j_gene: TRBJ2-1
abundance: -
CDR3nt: TGTGCCAGCAGTTTTTCTTTACTAAATGAGCAGTTCTTC
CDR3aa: CASSFSLLNEQFF

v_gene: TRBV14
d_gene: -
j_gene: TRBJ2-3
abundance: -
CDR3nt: TGTGCCAGCAGCCAAGAGGCATGGGGTCCGGGCGGTACGCAGTATTTT
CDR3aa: CASSQEAWGPGGTQYF

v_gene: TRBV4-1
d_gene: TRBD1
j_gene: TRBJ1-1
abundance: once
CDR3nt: TGCGCCAGCAGCCAAGGTTTATTGCGGACAGGGAATTTGAACACTGAAGCTTTCTTT
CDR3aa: CASSQGLLRTGNLNTEAFF

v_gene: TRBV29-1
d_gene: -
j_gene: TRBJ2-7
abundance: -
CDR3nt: TGCAGCGTTGAAGACTGGGAAAAACGGTACTTC
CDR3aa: CSVEDWEKRYF

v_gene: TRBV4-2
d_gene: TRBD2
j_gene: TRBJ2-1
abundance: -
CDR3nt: TGTGCCAGCAGCCAACCACCGGGACTAGCCTACAATGAGCAGTTCTTC
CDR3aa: CASSQPPGLAYNEQFF

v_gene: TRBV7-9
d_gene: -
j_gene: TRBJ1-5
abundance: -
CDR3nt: TGTGCCAGCAGCTTAGCCCCTATAGAGCCCCAGCATTTT
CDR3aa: CASSLAPIEPQHF

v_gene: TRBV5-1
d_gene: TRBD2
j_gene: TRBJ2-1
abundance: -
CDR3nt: TGCGCCAGCAGCACTGGTGGGACTAGCGGGAGAGAGCAGTTCTTC
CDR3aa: CASSTGGTSGREQFF

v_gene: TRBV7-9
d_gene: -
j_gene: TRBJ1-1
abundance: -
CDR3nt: TGTGCCGAGACAGTGAACACTGAAGCTTTCTTT
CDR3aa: CAETVNTEAFF